This T cell receptor (beta chain) was profiled in a study of blood T cell repertoires in COVID-19. Study summary: COVID-19 samples from acute and convalescent phases originated in the United States, Italy and Spain. PBMCs, B-cell-depleted T cells, or T cells provided the cDNA or gDNA that made up the material.

Germline loops: CDR1 LGHNT, CDR2 FRNRAP. V was shortened by 0 bases and J by 1 base, with 14 bases between the two germline ends. The CDR3 is 17 residues long. Authors' methods: Estimation of nucleated cell counts was performed using reference gene primer amplification. Here immunoSEQ multiplex PCR was the method, and the copy in TCRdb shows in-frame clones only, minus some. The DNA was the basis for D and trimming; V, J and clone size are from that table. The sample consists of 100,000 to 150,000 clones, more than 85% of them appearing once. The origin of this receptor is a man aged 45-65 years with active or convalescent COVID-19. This chain joins TRBV12-5 and TRBJ2-3; D is possibly TRBD2 (5 bases). Sequencing was carried out using peripheral blood. Here the CDR3 reads CASGLVSGGFRTDTQYF. Written as DNA, the CDR3 is TGTGCTAGTGGTTTGGTATCCGGCGGGTTCCGCACAGATACGCAGTATTTT.